This TCR beta chain was documented in a study of cytomegalovirus exposure and HLA in healthy donors (dated by TCRdb to between 2016 and 2019). Study-level background: An earlier analysis of more than 550 of the donors reported approximately 300 Gb of sequence data and 117 million unique TCR beta sequences obtained from roughly 170 million T cells. An early release that covered several hundred HLA-typed donors contained 300 to 350 gigabases of sequencing data and roughly 84 million unique TCR sequences. Of the roughly 400 genotyped donors, around 81% fell in the genetic ancestry cluster associated with self-reported Caucasian donors. The study aimed to test whether cataloging public T cell receptors could reveal signatures of past pathogen exposure. The T cell repertoires of 670 or so subjects were profiled by immunosequencing and related to cytomegalovirus serostatus. In addition to the first cohort of hundreds of subjects, a separate validation cohort of approximately 110 different subjects was used. The study combined high-throughput TCR immunosequencing, statistical association of individual TCRs with disease status, and machine learning to predict cytomegalovirus infection status. A later analysis re-examined previously published TCR beta repertoires from just over 650 donors and added high-resolution HLA genotyping to investigate patterns of TCR occurrence. Rather than using new phenotypic data, the later analysis identified candidate immune exposures from TCR beta sequences and from how often those sequences occurred across donors. An earlier analysis of 587 of the donors used high-throughput TCR beta sequencing to judge whether each TCR beta V gene segment behaved as functional or pseudogenic. Donor age, sex, ethnicity and CMV serostatus were collected together with the repertoire data. A later genetic analysis used genome-wide SNP genotypes for about 60% of the roughly 670 donors, treating that subset as a discovery cohort. All discovery cohort repertoires had been generated on a single sequencing platform. HLA typing covered class I and class II loci at four-digit resolution. The number of donors typed differed by locus, with roughly 629-640 for A, B, C, DRB1 and DQB1, approximately 500 for DQA1, 600 to 610 for DPA1, and around 430 for DPB1. A handful of DR-DQ haplotypes were treated as single units for association and clustering because of strong linkage in the cohort. Among a few hundred genotyped donors of the cohort, an average of approximately 250,000 unique TCR beta nucleotide sequences were sequenced per donor, roughly a sixth of them non-productive. What the authors observed across the whole study: A later analysis found that TCR association rates varied across HLA loci, with DRB1 alleles showing the most associated TCRs and HLA-C alleles the fewest. Over 15 rarely observed V segments, including chromosome 9 orphons, were excluded from the earlier analysis of approximately 600 of the donors because counts were too low. A later genetic analysis reported fewer N-insertions in productive TCRs among donors in an Asian-associated ancestry cluster than the 666-donor mean. Some IMGT-functional V segments, including TRBV6-2 and TRBV6-3, could not be told apart with the 87-base-pair reads, so those segments were excluded. A group of highly shared sequence variants was considered likely to be a technical artifact of the sequencing pipeline. Only TCR beta chains were sequenced in this cohort, and the absence of alpha or paired-chain data limited detectable features. At a false discovery rate of 0.05, a later analysis linked about 16,000 TCR beta sequences to specific HLA alleles. For the cohort, immune exposure information was limited to CMV serostatus. Broadly in line with IMGT annotations, most TCR beta V segments showed up in productive rearrangements about 87% or about 30% of the time in an earlier analysis of 587 of the donors. Most TCR sequences were observed very rarely across donors, whereas some public TCRs were present in many individuals. A further reported finding was that TCR beta sequences accurately predicted the HLA-A and HLA-B alleles for most subjects in the first cohort. A later analysis found that HLA-associated TCR beta chains were more clonally expanded and had lower generation probabilities than equally common non-associated chains. In a later analysis, several top co-occurrence clusters were reported to appear linked to parvovirus B19, influenza, CMV and Epstein-Barr virus. In a later genetic analysis, a missense DCLRE1C variant was associated with V-gene and J-gene trimming of TCR beta chains, and the association was replicated in an independent cohort. In a later analysis, most CMV-associated TCR beta chains were found to appear HLA-restricted, with HLA associations seemingly driven largely by CMV exposure. According to the authors, the approach could potentially be generalized to other disease states and immunological phenotypes. Because HLA typing was missing for some donors at each locus, association tests included only the typed subset. Linkage disequilibrium might explain the correlated functional status among segregating V segments, but an unknown experimental factor could not be ruled out. The classifier was reported to diagnose cytomegalovirus status with high specificity and sensitivity in both the original and validation cohorts. Roughly uniform sequencing depth across donors was assumed in presence/absence analyses, although this assumption may not hold. Assigning TCR associations to individual alleles was difficult when HLA alleles, especially DR and DQ, strongly co-occurred. The study listed approximately 160 TCR beta chains as associated with cytomegalovirus. In vitro tests confirmed that a few of the cytomegalovirus-associated TCR beta chains recognize cytomegalovirus antigens.

About this clone itself: This clone's antigen is unknown. Base qualities are missing; no much larger clone stands one base away.

V ends up 4 bases short and J 8 bases short, with an unmatched junction base count of 5. As encoded in the germline V gene, CDR1 is SGHDN while CDR2 is FVKESK. The CDR3 has 13 amino acids, counting the end cysteine and phenylalanine. Of the read, only the CDR3 DNA is kept; its 39 bases are in frame from base 1. The library was obtained by the immunoSEQ multiplex PCR assay. A mixture of 60 forward primers for TCR Vbeta segments and 13 reverse primers for TCR Jbeta segments was used in the multiplex PCR. The CDR3 region of rearranged TCR beta genes was amplified from genomic DNA by a multiplex PCR assay. The amplified TCR beta libraries were sequenced on the Illumina HiSeq System as 87-base-pair reads. The paper's data handling went like this. In a later analysis, 77 million or so unique TCR beta chains were counted across the approximately 640 repertoires, and approximately 9.9 million of these chains were shared by at least two donors. To remove PCR and sequencing errors, raw reads were error-corrected and collapsed into unique sequences using a nearest-neighbor algorithm that merged closely related sequences. To assign V, D and J gene segments, CDR3 sequences were aligned to IMGT reference sequences. For a sequence to be retained, a match of at least six nucleotides was required to both a V gene segment and a J gene segment. A rearrangement was called productive if the CDR3 had no stop codons and remained in frame with V and J, and every other rearrangement was called non-productive. CDR3 was defined according to IMGT convention as the region running from the second conserved V-encoded cysteine to the conserved J-encoded phenylalanine. Sequences without an unambiguous match to a single V gene segment were excluded from the earlier analysis of about 600 of the donors. In an earlier analysis of several hundred of the donors, V segments were called functional above 56.7% productive rearrangements and were called segregating when the between-donor standard deviation exceeded 5%. A statistical classification framework was developed to diagnose cytomegalovirus status using the catalog of TCR beta chain sequences. In a later analysis, TCR nucleotide sequences were compared against IMGT/GENE-DB human TR gene sequences so that V and J genes could be assigned. A later analysis assigned CDR3 sequences and most-parsimonious VDJ recombination scenarios with the TCRdist pipeline. A later analysis defined each TCR beta chain by its CDR3 amino acid sequence plus V-gene family, and excluded reads lacking a unique V-gene family. As a way to deal with suspected cross-contamination and a sequencing artifact, a later analysis dropped 450 to 600 nucleotide sequences that were highly shared and had low generation probability. In a later analysis, a clonal expansion index was calculated for each public chain from normalized within-repertoire ranks of inferred template counts. A later analysis computed generation probabilities with a VDJ recombination model fitted to out-of-frame rearrangements, and checked the results against IGoR. Hypergeometric tests were used in a later analysis to score TCR-TCR, TCR-HLA and TCR-CMV co-occurrence, with a repertoire-size bias correction applied to the TCR pairs. False discovery rates were estimated in a later analysis by permuting HLA or CMV assignments 20 times. In a later analysis, co-occurring TCRs were grouped with DBSCAN, and TCRdist sequence similarity was added when clustering was performed within HLA-allele-positive subsets. Repertoires with fewer than 30,000 or more than 120,000 public chains, plus five repertoires with anomalous nucleotide sharing, were excluded from co-occurrence clustering. TCRdb stores this immuneACCESS table with in-frame sequences only. Part of the clones is absent; in the studies checked, under half of the shortfall reflects unresolved V genes, and no reason is known for the rest. From that table come the V and J calls and clone size; the DNA was used to work out D and trimming. This sample lists about 160,000 clones; 70% to 80% were detected once. The ten largest clones represent about 1.5% of the sample.

In total, over 600 healthy bone marrow donors made up the cohort. Cohort members were all nominally healthy when sampled, although unrecorded immune exposures were likely present. The donor was CMV seronegative and belonged to the group of 352 seronegative cohort members. A peripheral blood sample was provided by each donor, and peripheral blood mononuclear cells were used for TCR beta sequencing. Genomic DNA was extracted from the blood cell samples with the Qiagen DNeasy Blood Extraction Kit. This sequence was found in a male donor in good health and CMV-seronegative. The sample comprised PBMCs. This chain joins TRBV14 to TRBJ1-2, with 9 bases matching TRBD1. The CDR3 region: CASSPRTGEGYTF. The bases are TGTGCCAGCAGCCCAAGGACAGGGGAAGGCTACACCTTC.